The T cell receptor (beta chain) described here comes from a study of T cell responses to AZD1222 COVID-19 vaccine. Study background: Pooled in the analysis were second doses at about 4 or about 12 weeks. Study-wide results and limits: Samples come after the peak T cell response, not at day 14. In the spike-specific TCR repertoire, nearly half reportedly target unmutated variant regions. CD4 TCRs associated with vaccination spanned spike, dominating at 160-218 and 743-854.

For this clone: The antigen is not known.

Sequencing used immunoSEQ multiplex PCR; TCRdb keeps in-frame clones, though not all of them. Of about 130,000 clones in the sample, over 75% were seen once. The CDR3 length is 13 residues. V gave up 1 base and J gave up 10 bases, with 13 bases separating them. The V gene's germline CDR1 is MGHRA and CDR2 YSYEKL. The source is an adult in good health. Sequences were derived from peripheral blood, sampled on day 0 of AZD1222 vaccination. The V and J genes are TRBV4-1 and TRBJ1-2; no definite D call. In nucleotides, the CDR3 is TGCGCCAGCAGCCAAGTGCTAGCCGGCGACTACACCTTC. Translation: CASSQVLAGDYTF.